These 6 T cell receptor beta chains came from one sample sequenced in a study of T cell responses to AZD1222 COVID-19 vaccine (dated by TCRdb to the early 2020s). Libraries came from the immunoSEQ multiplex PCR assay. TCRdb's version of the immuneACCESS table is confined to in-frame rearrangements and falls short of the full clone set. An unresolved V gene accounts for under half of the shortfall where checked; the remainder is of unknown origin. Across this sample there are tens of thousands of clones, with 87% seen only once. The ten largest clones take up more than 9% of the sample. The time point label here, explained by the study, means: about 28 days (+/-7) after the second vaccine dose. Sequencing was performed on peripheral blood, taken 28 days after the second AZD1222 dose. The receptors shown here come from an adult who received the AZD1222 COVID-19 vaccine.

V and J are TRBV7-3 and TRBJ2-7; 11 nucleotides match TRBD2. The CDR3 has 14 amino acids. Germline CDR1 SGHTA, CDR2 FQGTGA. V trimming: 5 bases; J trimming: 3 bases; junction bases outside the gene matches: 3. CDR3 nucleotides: TGTGCCAGCAGCCCCGGGACTAGCGGCTACGAGCAGTACTTC. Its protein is CASSPGTSGYEQYF.

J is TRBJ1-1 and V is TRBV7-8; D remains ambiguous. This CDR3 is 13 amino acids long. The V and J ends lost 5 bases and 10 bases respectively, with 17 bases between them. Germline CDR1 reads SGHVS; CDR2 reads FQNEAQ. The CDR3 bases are TGTGCCAGCAGCGTCGGACCTATGGGAGGAGCTTTCTTT. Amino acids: CASSVGPMGGAFF.

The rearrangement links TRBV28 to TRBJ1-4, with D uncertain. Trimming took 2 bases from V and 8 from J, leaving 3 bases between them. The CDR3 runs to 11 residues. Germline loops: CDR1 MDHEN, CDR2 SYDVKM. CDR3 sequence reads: CASSLREKLFF. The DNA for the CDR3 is TGTGCCAGCAGTTTACGGGAAAAACTGTTTTTT.

The CDR3: CASSHPGTGVYEQYF. The CDR3 DNA reads TGCGCCAGCAGCCACCCCGGGACAGGGGTGTACGAGCAGTACTTC. The V and J genes are TRBV4-1 and TRBJ2-7; 10 bases agree with TRBD1. V was pared by 3 bases and J by 4 bases, with 6 bases of the junction left unmatched. Germline-derived CDR1 and CDR2 are MGHRA and YSYEKL. The CDR3 contains 15 residues.

The DNA for the CDR3 is TGTGCCAGCAGACCTCAGGGGCTACGCGCCGGGGAGCTGTTTTTT. It translates to CASRPQGLRAGELFF. V is TRBV28 and J is TRBJ2-2, with D possibly being TRBD1 (6 bases). Deletions cut 6 bases from V and 6 bases from J, with 17 bases between. The CDR3 spans 15 residues. From germline, CDR1 is MDHEN and CDR2 SYDVKM.

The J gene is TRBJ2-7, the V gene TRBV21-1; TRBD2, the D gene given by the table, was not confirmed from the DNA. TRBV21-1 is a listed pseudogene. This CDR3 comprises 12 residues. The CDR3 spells CASSKIGYEQYF. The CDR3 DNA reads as TGTGCCAGCAGCAAGATCGGCTACGAGCAGTACTTC.